Included here is one TCR beta chain sequence, with context. Here immunoSEQ multiplex PCR was the method, and the copy in TCRdb shows in-frame clones only, minus some. The sample includes more than 90,000 clones, under 97% of them seen just once. The CDR3 spans 14 residues. This entry comes from a study of technical replicates of blood from several donors. The receptor comes from a human donor in good health. This chain joins TRBV12-1 and TRBJ2-2; TRBD1 is the table's D call, not checked against the DNA. TRBV12-1 is termed a pseudogene. The sample consisted of T cells isolated from PBMCs. The CDR3 region has the DNA TGTGCCAGCAAGCCTGGGCACAACACCGGGGAGCTGTTTTTT. This encodes CASKPGHNTGELFF.